These 5 T cell receptor beta chains were sequenced from one sample in a study of siplizumab effects on memory and regulatory T cells. Profiled with immunoSEQ multiplex PCR; TCRdb holds only in-frame clones, not every one. The data hold some 100,000 clones, with more than 85% observed a single time. Sequenced input: CD4+ T cells sorted from blood. These receptors all come from a human donor in good health. Some clones in this sample may be carry-over from other donors' samples.

The V call is TRBV7-6, the J call TRBJ2-2; D is perhaps TRBD1 (5 bases). This CDR3 contains 17 residues. Per germline, CDR1 SGHVS and CDR2 FNYEAQ. V lost 4 bases and J lost 3, with 18 bases in between. CDR3 DNA sequence: TGTGCCAGCAGCTCTAGGGGATCATCATCGGACACCGGGGAGCTGTTTTTT. Translated: CASSSRGSSSDTGELFF.

V usage is TRBV6-1 and J usage is TRBJ1-2; 9 bases are a match to TRBD1. After removal of 5 bases from V and 2 bases from J, the junction contained 6 bases not matched to a gene. This CDR3 is 15 amino acids long. Per the germline V gene, CDR1 is MNHNS and CDR2 is SASEGT. CDR3 in DNA: TGTGCCAGCAGTCCTACAGGGGGCGGAAACTATGGCTACACCTTC. It is translated as CASSPTGGGNYGYTF.

The gene calls are TRBV10-3 and TRBJ1-5; D may be TRBD1 (6 bases). Trimming took 3 bases from V and 3 from J, leaving 9 bases between them. CDR1 and CDR2 from the germline V gene are ENHRY and SYGVKD. The CDR3 has 14 amino acids. The CDR3 region is CAISDGGPNQPQHF. In DNA form, the CDR3 reads TGTGCCATCAGTGATGGGGGGCCCAATCAGCCCCAGCATTTT.

The chain recombines TRBV7-3 with TRBJ2-3, with TRBD2 matching 12 bases. The CDR3 totals 16 residues. Germline CDR1 reads SGHTA; CDR2 reads FQGTGA. Trimming at V came to 5 bases and at J to 2 bases, leaving 5 bases not matched to a gene. DNA for the CDR3: TGTGCCAGCAGCCCTCGGACTAGCGGGAACACAGATACGCAGTATTTT. As protein: CASSPRTSGNTDTQYF.

The chain joins TRBV7-9 to TRBJ2-5, with a tentative D call TRBD2 (5 bases). This CDR3 is built from 15 residues. Germline values: CDR1 SEHNR, CDR2 FQNEAQ (reference sequence). The V and J ends lost 5 bases and 3 bases respectively, with 16 bases between them. CDR3 bases: TGTGCCAGCAGCCCCGACGGGAATGGAGAAGAGACCCAGTACTTC. As protein: CASSPDGNGEETQYF.